One sample yielded the 12 T cell receptor beta chains listed below, sequenced in a study of blood T cells in healthy people across ages. The authors ran a second PCR of 7 to 11 cycles using a sample-barcoded 5' primer and a J-beta primer mix. TCRdb called the 5' RACE reads again in MiXCR, with one record for every CDR3 protein. The table shows more than 1,400,000 distinct CDR3 sequences, with 35% to 45% occurring only once. The specimen was blood. These receptors were obtained from a woman aged 18-29 years in good health.

The chain employs TRBV20-1 and TRBJ2-5; D not certain. Germline CDR1 is DFQATT and CDR2 is SNEGSKA (reference sequence). V was pared by 4 bases and J by 3 bases, with 3 bases between. The CDR3 has 10 residues. This chain's CDR3 is CSATEETQYF. In nucleotides, the CDR3 is TGCAGTGCTACCGAAGAGACCCAGTACTTC.

The chain links TRBV9 to TRBJ2-7; TRBD1 aligns across 9 bases. CDR1 is SGDLS, CDR2 YYNGEE, per germline. This CDR3 contains 15 residues. V trimming: 2 bases; J trimming: 7 bases; junction bases outside the gene matches: 10. The CDR3 bases are TGTGCCAGCAGCGTCGGGGGACAGGGTTTGAATGAGCAGTACTTC. The encoded protein is CASSVGGQGLNEQYF.

The V and J genes are TRBV6-2 or TRBV6-3 and TRBJ2-3, with 8 positions matching TRBD2. The germline V gene encodes CDR1 MNHEY and CDR2 SVGEGT. The V and J ends lost 6 bases and 3 bases, in that order; junction bases with no gene match: 11. CDR3 length: 16 residues. The CDR3 loop reads CASSETSGSTTDTQYF. CDR3 bases: TGTGCCAGCAGCGAGACCAGCGGGAGCACGACAGATACGCAGTATTTT.

V usage is TRBV18 and J usage is TRBJ2-1, with D uncertain. Germline loops: CDR1 KGHSH, CDR2 LQKENI. V lost 5 bases to trimming and J lost 6 bases, with 8 bases between them. The CDR3 extends over 12 amino acids. The CDR3 here is CASSARINEQFF. CDR3 coding DNA: TGTGCCAGCTCAGCCCGGATCAATGAGCAGTTCTTC.

The genes are TRBV5-1 and TRBJ2-7; 11 positions match TRBD2. Germline V gene lookup returns CDR1 SGHRS and CDR2 YFSETQ. The CDR3 is 15 residues long. V lost 0 bases and J lost 7; bases outside the gene matches: 6. CDR3 in DNA: TGCGCCAGCAGCTTGGGACTAGCGGGAAAGGGTGAGCAGTACTTC. Translation: CASSLGLAGKGEQYF.

The chain has TRBV20-1 and TRBJ2-7; D might be TRBD2 (6 bases). This CDR3 region has 15 residues. Germline lookup yields CDR1 DFQATT and CDR2 SNEGSKA (reference sequence). Trimming left V 3 bases short and J 2 bases short, with 17 bases between. The CDR3 is CSASRGSGRTYEQYF. The DNA for the CDR3 is TGCAGTGCTAGTAGGGGTAGCGGAAGAACCTACGAGCAGTACTTC.

The chain has TRBV7-2 and TRBJ2-1; 16 positions agree with TRBD2. The length of the CDR3 is 17 residues. CDR1 is SGHTA and CDR2 is FQGNSA in the germline V gene. Trimming at V came to 1 base and at J to 10 bases, leaving 7 bases not matched to a gene. The CDR3 loop is CASSLEGTSGGAREQFF. For the CDR3, the DNA is TGTGCCAGCAGCTTAGAGGGGACTAGCGGGGGGGCCCGGGAGCAGTTCTTC.

The rearrangement links TRBV6-5 to TRBJ2-2, with D perhaps matching TRBD2 (5 bases). V was clipped by 0 bases and J by 4 bases, with 12 bases between them. This CDR3 has 16 amino acids. CDR1 and CDR2 (germline): MNHEY, SVGAGI. The CDR3 loop reads CASSYSGDVGTGELFF. The CDR3 DNA reads TGTGCCAGCAGTTACTCGGGAGATGTGGGCACCGGGGAGCTGTTTTTT.

This clonotype was seen more than once but under ten times. The chain links TRBV20-1 to TRBJ2-5; D unresolved. The CDR3 has 12 residues. V lost 3 bases, J lost 1 base, and 6 bases lay in between. Germline assignment: CDR1 DFQATT and CDR2 SNEGSKA (reference sequence). CDR3 amino acids: CSARTLQETQYF. As DNA, the CDR3 is TGCAGTGCTAGGACGCTCCAAGAGACCCAGTACTTC.

The chain couples TRBV5-1 to TRBJ2-7; 7 nucleotides line up with TRBD1. This CDR3 spans 14 amino acids. The ends lost 3 bases at V and 0 bases at J; junction bases unmatched: 3. Germline V lookup: CDR1 SGHRS, CDR2 YFSETQ. CDR3 bases: TGCGCCAGCAGCTGGGGACAGAACTCCTACGAGCAGTACTTC. Translated, it gives CASSWGQNSYEQYF.

This sequence joins TRBV19 and TRBJ2-3, with 9 positions matching TRBD2. CDR1 LNHDA and CDR2 SQIVND come from the germline V gene (reference sequence). The CDR3 sequence is 15 residues long. Trimming cost V 6 bases and J 2 bases; bases outside gene matches: 6. CDR3 DNA sequence: TGTGCCAGTAGCACGCCTAGCGGGGACACAGATACGCAGTATTTT. It codes for CASSTPSGDTDTQYF.

This clonotype was observed a few times. The chain uses TRBV6-1 and TRBJ2-5; D is uncertain. Trimming stripped 4 bases from V and 2 bases from J, with 11 bases between. CDR1 and CDR2 (germline): MNHNS, SASEGT. CDR3 length equals 14 residues. The CDR3 DNA reads TGTGCCAGCAGTGTTATAGACGGTCAAGAGACCCAGTACTTC. Translated, it gives CASSVIDGQETQYF.